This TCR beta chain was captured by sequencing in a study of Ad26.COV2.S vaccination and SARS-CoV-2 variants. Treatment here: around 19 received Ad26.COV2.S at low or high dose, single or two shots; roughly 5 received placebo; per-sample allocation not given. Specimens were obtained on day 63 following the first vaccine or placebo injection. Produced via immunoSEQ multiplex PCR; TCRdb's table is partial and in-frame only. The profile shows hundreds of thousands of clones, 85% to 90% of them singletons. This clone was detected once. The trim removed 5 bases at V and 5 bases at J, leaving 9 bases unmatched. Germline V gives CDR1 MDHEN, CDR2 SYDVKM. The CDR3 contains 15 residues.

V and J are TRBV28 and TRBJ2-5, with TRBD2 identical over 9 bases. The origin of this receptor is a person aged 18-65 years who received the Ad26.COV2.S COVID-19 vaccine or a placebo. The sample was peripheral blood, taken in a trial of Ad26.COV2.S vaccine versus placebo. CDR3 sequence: CASSPRGRAGETQYF. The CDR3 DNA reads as TGTGCCAGCAGTCCCCGCGGGAGGGCCGGGGAGACCCAGTACTTC.